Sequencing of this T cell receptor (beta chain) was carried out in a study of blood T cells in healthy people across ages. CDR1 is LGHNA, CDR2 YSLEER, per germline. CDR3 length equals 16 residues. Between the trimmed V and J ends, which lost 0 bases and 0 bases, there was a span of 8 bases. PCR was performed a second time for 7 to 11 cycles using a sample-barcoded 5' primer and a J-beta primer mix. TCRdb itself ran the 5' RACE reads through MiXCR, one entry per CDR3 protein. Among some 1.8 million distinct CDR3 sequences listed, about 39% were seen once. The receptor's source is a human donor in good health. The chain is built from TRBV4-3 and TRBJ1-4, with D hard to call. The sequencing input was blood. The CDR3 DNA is TGCGCCAGCAGCCAAGATGTGGTGGCAACTAATGAAAAACTGTTTTTT. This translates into CASSQDVVATNEKLFF.